Shown below are 13 T cell receptor beta chains from a single sample sequenced in a study of blood T cell repertoires in COVID-19. The repertoire was sequenced with immunoSEQ multiplex PCR; TCRdb's copy has only in-frame clones and lacks some. The repertoire holds some 350,000 clones, around 84% seen once, with 3% in the top ten. The sequencing input was peripheral blood. These receptors came from a human donor in a cohort sampled during active COVID-19.

This sequence joins TRBV5-1 and TRBJ2-3, with 15 bases aligning to TRBD2. This CDR3 region has 20 residues. With V trimmed by 5 bases and J by 0 bases, 13 bases remained unmatched. From germline, CDR1 is SGHRS and CDR2 YFSETQ. The DNA for the CDR3 is TGCGCCAGCAGGATTACGGGACTAGCGGGGGGTCGTTCTAGCACAGATACGCAGTATTTT. Translation gives CASRITGLAGGRSSTDTQYF.

This chain uses TRBV5-1 with TRBJ2-1; 8 bases match TRBD2. This CDR3 has 13 amino acids. Germline V CDR1 and CDR2: SGHRS, YFSETQ. Trimming at V came to 2 bases and at J to 9 bases, leaving 4 bases not matched to a gene. The chain's CDR3 is CASSLVLAGEQFF. The DNA of the CDR3 is TGCGCCAGCAGCTTAGTCCTAGCGGGTGAGCAGTTCTTC.

This clone was seen a single time. V gene TRBV10-3 combines with J gene TRBJ1-1, with 7 bases lining up with TRBD1. The trim removed 6 bases at V and 1 base at J, leaving 8 bases unmatched. Germline CDR1 is ENHRY and CDR2 is SYGVKD. The CDR3 totals 15 residues. CDR3 amino acids: CAIRTGKGGNTEAFF. The CDR3 nucleotides read TGTGCCATCAGGACAGGGAAGGGGGGGAACACTGAAGCTTTCTTT.

The chain joins TRBV20-1 to TRBJ2-1; 10 bases map to TRBD1. The germline CDR1 and CDR2 sequences are DFQATT and SNEGSKA (reference sequence). This CDR3 is 15 amino acids long. The V gene end was trimmed by 3 bases and the J gene end by 5 bases; junction bases not matched to a gene: 7. CDR3 DNA sequence: TGCAGTGCTAGTAGGGGACAGGGGTACGACAATGAGCAGTTCTTC. The encoded protein is CSASRGQGYDNEQFF.

This clone was seen just once. The V call is TRBV28, the J call TRBJ2-7, with a possible D match to TRBD2 (6 bases). Germline values: CDR1 MDHEN, CDR2 SYDVKM. V lost 3 bases to trimming and J lost 1 base, with 16 bases between them. This CDR3 comprises 16 residues. CDR3: CASSFPSGGASYEQYF. The CDR3 bases are TGTGCCAGCAGTTTCCCCTCTGGCGGGGCATCCTACGAGCAGTACTTC. The variable domain in full, with the rest retrieved from reference TRBV28 and TRBJ2-7, is DVKVTQSSRYLVKRTGEKVFLECVQDMDHENMFWYRQDPGLGLRLIYFSYDVKMKEKGDIPEGYSVSREKKERFSLILESASTNQTSMYLCASSFPSGGASYEQYFGPGTRLTVT.

The V and J genes are TRBV5-4 and TRBJ1-2, with 7 bases aligning to TRBD1. This CDR3 is 13 amino acids long. Germline trimming cut 5 bases from V and 7 bases from J; bases unmatched to any gene: 8. CDR1 SGHNT and CDR2 YYREEE come from the germline V gene (reference sequence). Written as DNA, the CDR3 is TGTGCCAGCAGTAGCCAGGGGGTCTCTGGCTACACCTTC. Translation: CASSSQGVSGYTF. Combining the CDR3 with reference TRBV5-4 and TRBJ1-2 gives the whole variable domain ETGVTQSPTHLIKTRGQQVTLRCSSQSGHNTVSWYQQALGQGPQFIFQYYREEENGRGNFPPRFSGLQFPNYSSELNVNALELDDSALYLCASSSQGVSGYTFGSGTRLTVV.

The rearrangement uses TRBV6-4 and TRBJ2-7, with 7 bases identical to TRBD1. Unmatched junction bases numbered 9, after V lost 6 bases and J lost 4 bases. This CDR3 contains 14 residues. Looked up from germline, CDR1 is MRHNA and CDR2 is SNTAGT. CDR3 DNA sequence: TGTGCCAGCAGACTGGACAGGTGGGGATACGAGCAGTACTTC. Residues: CASRLDRWGYEQYF.

This clone showed up just a few times. The chain has TRBV19 and TRBJ1-5, with 7 nucleotides matching TRBD1. This CDR3 spans 16 amino acids. CDR1 LNHDA and CDR2 SQIVND come from the germline V gene (reference sequence). V lost 3 bases and J lost 7; bases outside the gene matches: 12. The CDR3 sequence is CASSIPLKGANQPQHF. In DNA, the CDR3 is TGTGCCAGTAGTATCCCCCTGAAGGGGGCGAACCAGCCCCAGCATTTT.

J is TRBJ1-2 and V is TRBV30, with 8 positions matching TRBD1. Germline-derived CDR1 and CDR2 are GTSNPN and SVGIG (reference sequence). CDR3 length: 13 residues. J lost 5 bases, V lost 5 bases, and 7 bases had no gene match. In DNA form, the CDR3 reads TGTGCCTGGGTCGGACAGGGAGTGTATGGCTACACCTTC. Translation: CAWVGQGVYGYTF.

This clone was detected a few times. The chain has TRBV9 and TRBJ2-2; 7 positions match TRBD2. V was clipped by 4 bases and J by 3 bases; unmatched bases: 6. CDR1 and CDR2 from the germline V gene are SGDLS and YYNGEE. The CDR3 has 15 amino acids. This CDR3 is CASSISGSYTGELFF. CDR3 sequence (DNA): TGTGCCAGCAGCATTAGCGGGTCGTACACCGGGGAGCTGTTTTTT. The variable domain in full, with the rest retrieved from reference TRBV9 and TRBJ2-2, is DSGVTQTPKHLITATGQRVTLRCSPRSGDLSVYWYQQSLDQGLQFLIQYYNGEERAKGNILERFSAQQFPDLHSELNLSSLELGDSALYFCASSISGSYTGELFFGEGSRLTVL.

The chain recombines TRBV6-5 with TRBJ2-4; TRBD1 is a possible D gene (6 bases). CDR1 and CDR2 (germline): MNHEY, SVGAGI. This CDR3 is 13 amino acids long. V shed 5 bases and J shed 8 bases, with 13 bases lying between them. CDR3 residues: CASSPTGYHIQYF. CDR3 nucleotides: TGTGCCAGCAGTCCCACAGGGTATCACATTCAGTACTTC.

The CDR3 protein is CASSYLQGPDTQYF. In nucleotides, the CDR3 is TGCGCCAGCAGCTACCTGCAGGGCCCAGATACGCAGTATTTT. The chain couples TRBV5-1 to TRBJ2-3; D might be TRBD1 (5 bases). This CDR3 is built from 14 residues. V dropped 3 bases and J dropped 4 bases, with 12 bases sitting between them. The germline CDR1 and CDR2 sequences are SGHRS and YFSETQ.

The chain is built from TRBV7-2 and TRBJ2-3; tentative D call: TRBD2 (6 bases). There are 16 residues in the CDR3. Trimming stripped 5 bases from V and 0 bases from J, with 15 bases between. The V gene's germline CDR1 is SGHTA and CDR2 FQGNSA. The CDR3 sequence is CASSLTGDPSTDTQYF. In nucleotides, the CDR3 is TGTGCCAGCAGCCTCACGGGAGACCCGAGCACAGATACGCAGTATTTT.